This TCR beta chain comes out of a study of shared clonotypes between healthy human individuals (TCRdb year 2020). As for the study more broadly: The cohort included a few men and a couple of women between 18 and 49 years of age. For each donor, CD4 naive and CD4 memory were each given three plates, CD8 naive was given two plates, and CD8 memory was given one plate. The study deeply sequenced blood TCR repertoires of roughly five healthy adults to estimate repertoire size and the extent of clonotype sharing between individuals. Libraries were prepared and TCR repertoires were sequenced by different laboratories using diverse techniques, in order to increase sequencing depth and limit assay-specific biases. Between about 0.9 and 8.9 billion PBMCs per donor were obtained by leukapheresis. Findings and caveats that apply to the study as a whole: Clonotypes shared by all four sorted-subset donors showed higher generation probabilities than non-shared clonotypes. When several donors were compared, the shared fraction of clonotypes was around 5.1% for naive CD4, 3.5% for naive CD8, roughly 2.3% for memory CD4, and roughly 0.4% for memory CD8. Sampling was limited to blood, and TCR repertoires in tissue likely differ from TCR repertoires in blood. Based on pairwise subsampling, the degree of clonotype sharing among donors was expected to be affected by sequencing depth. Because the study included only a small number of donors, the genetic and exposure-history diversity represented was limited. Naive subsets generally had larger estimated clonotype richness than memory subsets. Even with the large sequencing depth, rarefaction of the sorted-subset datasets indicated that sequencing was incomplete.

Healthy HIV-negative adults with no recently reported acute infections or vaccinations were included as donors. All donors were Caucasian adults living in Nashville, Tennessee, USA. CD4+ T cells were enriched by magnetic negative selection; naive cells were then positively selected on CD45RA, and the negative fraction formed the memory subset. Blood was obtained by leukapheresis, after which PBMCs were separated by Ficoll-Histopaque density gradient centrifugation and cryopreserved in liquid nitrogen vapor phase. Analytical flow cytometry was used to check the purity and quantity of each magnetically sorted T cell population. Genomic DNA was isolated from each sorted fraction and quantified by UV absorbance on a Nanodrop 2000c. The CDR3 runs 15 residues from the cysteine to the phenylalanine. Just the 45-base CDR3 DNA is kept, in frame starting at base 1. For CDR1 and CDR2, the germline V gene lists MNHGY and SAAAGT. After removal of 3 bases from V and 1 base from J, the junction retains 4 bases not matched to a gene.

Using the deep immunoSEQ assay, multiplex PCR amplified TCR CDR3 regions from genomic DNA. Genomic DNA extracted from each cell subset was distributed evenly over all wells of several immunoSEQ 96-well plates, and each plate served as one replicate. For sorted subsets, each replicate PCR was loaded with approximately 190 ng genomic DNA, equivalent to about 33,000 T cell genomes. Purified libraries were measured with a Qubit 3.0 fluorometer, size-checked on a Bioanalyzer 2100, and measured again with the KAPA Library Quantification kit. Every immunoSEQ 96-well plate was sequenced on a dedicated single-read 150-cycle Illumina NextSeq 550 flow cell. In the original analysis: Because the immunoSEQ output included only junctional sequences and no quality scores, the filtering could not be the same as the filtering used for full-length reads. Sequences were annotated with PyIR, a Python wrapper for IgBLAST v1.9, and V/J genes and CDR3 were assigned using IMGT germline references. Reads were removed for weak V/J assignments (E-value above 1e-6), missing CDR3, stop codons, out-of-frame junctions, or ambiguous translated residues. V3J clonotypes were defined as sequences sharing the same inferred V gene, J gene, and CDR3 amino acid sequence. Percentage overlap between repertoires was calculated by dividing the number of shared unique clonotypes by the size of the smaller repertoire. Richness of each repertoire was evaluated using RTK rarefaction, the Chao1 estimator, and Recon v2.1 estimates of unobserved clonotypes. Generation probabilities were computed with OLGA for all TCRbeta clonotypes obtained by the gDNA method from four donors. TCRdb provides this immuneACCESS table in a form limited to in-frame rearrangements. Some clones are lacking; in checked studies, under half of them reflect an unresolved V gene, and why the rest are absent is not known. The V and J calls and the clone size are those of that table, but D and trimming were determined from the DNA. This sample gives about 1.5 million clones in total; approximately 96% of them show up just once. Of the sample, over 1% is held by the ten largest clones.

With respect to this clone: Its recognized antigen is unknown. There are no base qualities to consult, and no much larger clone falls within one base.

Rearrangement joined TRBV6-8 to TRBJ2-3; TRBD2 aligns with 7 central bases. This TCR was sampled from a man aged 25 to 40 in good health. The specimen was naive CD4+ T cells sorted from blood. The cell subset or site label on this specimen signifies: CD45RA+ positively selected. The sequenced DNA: TGTGCCAGCAGTTATCGGGACTACCGCACAGATACGCAGTATTTT. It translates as CASSYRDYRTDTQYF.